This T cell receptor beta chain is from a study of T cell responses to AZD1222 COVID-19 vaccine. Overall study context: Analyses pooled second doses at about 4 or about 12 weeks. General study findings and limits: Along spike, vaccine-associated CD4 TCRs were found throughout, with dominance at 160-218 and 743-854. Among those given AZD1222, only five or six were seropositive at baseline. White British ancestry dominated among donors, who included more females, and clonal diversity was possibly underestimated.

Details on this clone: Its antigen remains unidentified.

This CDR3 spans 15 amino acids. Germline values: CDR1 GTSNPN, CDR2 SVGIG (reference sequence). V dropped 5 bases and J dropped 2 bases, with 19 bases sitting between them. TCRdb's copy holds only in-frame clones and misses some; the assay was immunoSEQ multiplex PCR. This table holds 84,000 or so clones, 70% to 90% found once. The sequencing used peripheral blood, collected on day 0 of AZD1222 vaccination. This clonotype originated in an adult in good health. The chain employs TRBV30 and TRBJ2-7; D is possibly TRBD2 (6 bases). The CDR3 region has the DNA TGTGCCTGGGGGGGGACGCGGGGCCCAACCTACGAGCAGTACTTC. Its translation: CAWGGTRGPTYEQYF.